This section outlines one T cell receptor (beta chain) sequence together with its context. Its antigen is still unknown. The CDR3 carries no conserved terminal phenylalanine or tryptophan, so it likely arises from a read error. The CDR3 totals 14 residues, both ends included. Only CDR3 DNA is held: 42 bases, read in frame from base 1. V is clipped by 2 bases and J by 2 bases, and the sequence between their germline boundaries is 10 bases long. The germline V gene (reference sequence) supplies CDR1 MNHNY and CDR2 SVGAGI. Blood RNA was extracted from unsorted whole blood with TRIzol reagent; germline DNA came from the DNeasy Blood & Tissue kit. At the time of sampling, the patients were treatment-naive and had chronic HBV infection. Before surgery, 4 to 5 milliliters of peripheral blood were collected into K2EDTA tubes. The data stem from a study of tumor-infiltrating lymphocytes in primary liver carcinoma (dated by TCRdb to 2016 to 2017). Looking at the study overall: About 5 patients with histopathologically diagnosed primary liver carcinoma underwent surgical resection in China between late 2015 and March 2016. The five patients, three men and two women aged 30 to 69 years, had hepatocellular carcinoma (four) or combined HCC and intrahepatic cholangiocarcinoma (one). The tumors of the five patients were staged as T1-T3 N0M0, with maximum diameters ranging from roughly 4 to 11 cm. Each sample produced about 3.5 to 7.13 million productive TCRbeta reads, and read depth showed no significant difference between tissue types. Across five regions of each liver tumor, along with adjacent normal tissue and blood, the study brought together TCRbeta repertoire sequencing, expression microarrays and whole-exome sequencing. A total of some 35 specimens from 5 patients underwent TCRbeta repertoire sequencing, comprising some 25 tumor regions, 5 adjacent noncancerous liver tissues and 5 peripheral blood samples. Technical replicate repertoires showed high reproducibility, with mean shared-clone rates around 0.9 and correlation coefficients above 0.98. General findings and caveats noted by the study authors: The top 250 clones made up a significantly larger repertoire fraction in tumors than in blood (p = 0.039). Only 4 or 5 patients were included in the study, and the authors note that the findings should be validated in a larger study. Repertoire overlap was found to be higher between tumor regions (mean around 36%) than between tumor-adjacent (17%) or tumor-blood (14%) pairs, consistent with antigen-driven expansion. Comparison of CD4+ and CD8+ T cell repertoires was precluded by the use of bulk unsorted samples. Only the TCR beta chain was sequenced, so true repertoire diversity is likely underestimated because unpaired alpha chains were not captured.

TCRbeta-specific cDNA was reverse-transcribed from approximately 460 ng total RNA using a constant-region primer and ProtoScript II reverse transcriptase. Construction of the TCRbeta libraries relied on three nested rounds of multiplex PCR, following a slightly modified ARM-PCR procedure. Multiplex TRBV1-TRBV30 forward primers and a Cbeta reverse primer were used in the first two PCR rounds, each of which was run for roughly 9 cycles. Sample barcodes and Illumina adapters were added in a final 25-cycle PCR using Deep VentR polymerase. Amplicons of 200-500 bp were gel-purified with a QIAquick gel extraction kit before sequencing. TCRbeta amplicons were sequenced on an Illumina HiSeq 2500 with 250-bp paired-end reads. From the authors' description of their analysis: Reads were quality-trimmed with Trimmomatic v0.33, and paired reads were merged with FLASH v1.2.11 to recover full CDR3 sequences. MiGEC v1.2.1b assigned V, D and J germline segments to the rearranged TCRbeta sequences. Clonotype statistics and Shannon-Wiener diversity indices were computed with VDJtools v1.0.0. To reduce sampling bias, subsequent analyses other than the diversity analysis used only the 250 most abundant clonotypes in each sample. TCRdb took the public reads, trimmed them with fastp at Q25, ran MiXCR for clone calling and kept in-frame beta chains. Duplicate CDR3 protein sequences are folded into a single record with the most common DNA and genes. The V and J calls follow TCRdb's processing rather than the paper's. The sample data list approximately 320,000 distinct CDR3 sequences, and more than 55% of these were observed just once. The top ten hold about a sixth of the sample.

Sequencing input: peripheral blood. The chain couples TRBV6-6 to TRBJ2-7; the D gene is perhaps TRBD1, from 5 matching bases. This clonotype was obtained from a woman in her 30s with primary liver carcinoma and hepatitis B virus infection. CDR3 region: CASSYDSLTYEQYL. The bases read TGTGCCAGCAGTTACGACAGCCTCACCTACGAGCAGTACCTC.